Reported below is one T cell receptor beta chain. This clonotype came up a few times. Which antigen it targets is not known. No much larger clone exists at a distance of one base, and base qualities are not known. Library creation used 5' RACE. TCRdb names NextSeq 500 as the instrument used. Unique molecular identifiers were attached to individual cDNA molecules in the TCR library protocol so that sequencing error and PCR bias could be corrected. Sequencing covered both TCR alpha and beta chains, and within each sample the abundances of alpha and beta sequences were tightly co-correlated. The study's processing was this. Decombinator V4 was used to annotate the V gene, J gene and CDR3 of the TCR sequences. Expanded TCRs were defined as changing significantly between any two time points under a Poisson model with p below 0.0001. TCR abundances were normalised to the total number of TCRs sequenced per sample and were expressed as counts per million. MAIT TCRs were defined by TRAV1-2 paired with TRAJ12, TRAJ20 or TRAJ33, and iNKT TCRs by TRAV10 paired with TRAJ18. VDJdb, accessed 1 November 2021, was searched for CMV, EBV and SARS-CoV-2 annotated TCRs, excluding TCRs annotated for multiple antigens. In TCRdb, the public reads were trimmed at Q25 with fastp and aligned with MiXCR, with productive beta chains retained. CDR3 protein duplicates are merged, each entry listing the most common genes and DNA. These V and J calls rely on TCRdb rather than the paper's analysis. Across this sample there are fewer than 90,000 distinct CDR3 sequences, with 14% to 15% seen only once. The leading ten clones occupy 10% to 11% of the sample.

The data are from a study of early T cells in non-severe SARS-CoV-2 infection (dated by TCRdb to 2020 to 2023). A note on the overall study: Bulk RNA from unsorted whole blood was used for TCR sequencing, so alpha and beta chains could not be paired.

The study was a case-control design nested within a healthcare worker cohort in London, UK, with weekly nasopharyngeal swab PCR tests and blood sampling. Healthcare workers were recruited between 23 and 31 March 2020, during the week of the UK lockdown, and were followed weekly for up to about 15 weeks. The investigation overall reported the following: VDJdb matching was skewed toward anti-spike CD8 responses and likely underestimated virus-specific expansions, missing private and CD4 specificities.

CDR1 is given as DFQATT and CDR2 as SNEGSKA, both from the germline V gene (reference sequence). The CDR3 contains 16 residues, cysteine and phenylalanine counted. This entry keeps only the CDR3 DNA: 48 bases, framed from base 1. Germline trimming amounts to 3 bases on V and 4 bases on J, with 9 as the count of junction bases outside the gene matches. The chain is encoded by TRBV20-1 joined to TRBJ2-1; TRBD2 agrees with 10 junctional bases. The sequence came from an adult who was a healthcare worker with PCR-confirmed SARS-CoV-2 infection or an uninfected control (not recorded which). The sample taken for sequencing was whole blood. CDR3 reads: CSARRGTSANYNEQFF. DNA sequence: TGCAGTGCTAGGCGTGGGACTAGCGCCAATTACAATGAGCAGTTCTTC.